These 22 T cell receptor beta chains were sequenced from one sample in a study of lymphopenia after photon versus proton radiotherapy. Libraries were prepared by immunoSEQ multiplex PCR; TCRdb keeps only in-frame clonotypes and omits some of them. The repertoire consists of tens of thousands of clones, with approximately 91% occurring once and the leading ten covering about 3%. The material was peripheral blood, obtained from a patient treated with photon-based radiotherapy. All receptors come from a woman in her seventies with pancreatic cancer.

The genes are TRBV5-1 and TRBJ2-7, with 9 bases that match TRBD2. The V gene's germline CDR1 is SGHRS and CDR2 YFSETQ. CDR3 length equals 14 residues. J was trimmed by 5 bases and V by 0 bases; bases with no gene match: 3. The CDR3 spells CASSLETSGNEQYF. CDR3 DNA: TGCGCCAGCAGCTTGGAGACTAGCGGAAACGAGCAGTACTTC.

The chain employs TRBV9 and TRBJ1-2, with no clear D. V lost 4 bases to trimming and J lost 4 bases, with 26 bases between them. The length of the CDR3 is 18 residues. The germline V gene has CDR1 SGDLS and CDR2 YYNGEE. The CDR3 loop reads CASSPTGSSRGSLYGYTF. The CDR3 DNA reads TGTGCCAGCAGCCCGACCGGGAGCTCTCGAGGAAGCCTCTATGGCTACACCTTC.

The V gene is TRBV5-1, the J gene TRBJ2-5; D may correspond to TRBD1 or TRBD2 (5 bases each). CDR3 size: 14 residues. CDR1 and CDR2 (germline): SGHRS, YFSETQ. V dropped 4 bases and J dropped 1 base, with 11 bases sitting between them. The CDR3 bases are TGCGCCAGCAGCGTAGGGGAGAGCCAAGAGACCCAGTACTTC. Its protein is CASSVGESQETQYF.

The gene calls are TRBV9 and TRBJ1-2; TRBD1 matches 8 bases. V lost 3 bases and J lost 0; bases outside the gene matches: 4. The germline gives CDR1 SGDLS, CDR2 YYNGEE. This CDR3 has 15 amino acids. DNA for the CDR3: TGTGCCAGCAGCGGCATACAGGGGGCTAACTATGGCTACACCTTC. It translates to CASSGIQGANYGYTF.

This clone came up a few times. This chain uses TRBV28 with TRBJ1-5, with a tentative D call TRBD1 (5 bases). Trimming cost V 6 bases and J 6 bases, with 18 bases left between them. The CDR3 consists of 15 residues. Germline V gene data show CDR1 as MDHEN and CDR2 as SYDVKM. This chain's CDR3 is CASSPMGYGAQPQHF. DNA of the CDR3: TGTGCCAGCAGCCCGATGGGGTACGGGGCTCAGCCCCAGCATTTT.

This clone was found once. At one end, the junction sequence differs from germline, possibly due to a read error. This rearrangement joins TRBV15 to TRBJ1-6, with D possibly TRBD1 on 6 matching bases. CDR1 and CDR2 from the germline V gene are LNHNV and YYDKDF (reference sequence). CDR3 length: 12 residues. Here the CDR3 DNA reads TGTGCCACCAGCAGAGAAGGATCAGGGGCCCGATTT. Amino acids: CATSREGSGARF.

The chain carries TRBV28 and TRBJ1-5; D not certain. CDR1 is MDHEN and CDR2 is SYDVKM in the germline V gene. V was clipped by 7 bases and J by 5 bases, with 12 bases between them. The CDR3 has 13 amino acids. CDR3 nucleotides: TGTGCCAGCACTTCGAGGCAGTATCAGCCCCAGCATTTT. The encoded protein is CASTSRQYQPQHF.

The V call is TRBV19, the J call TRBJ1-3, with D possibly TRBD1 on 5 matching bases. The V gene lost 4 bases and the J gene lost 0 bases, with 25 bases spanning the gap. The CDR3 is made up of 20 amino acids. Germline V CDR1 and CDR2: LNHDA, SQIVND (reference sequence). Here the CDR3 DNA reads TGTGCCAGTAGTACGAGAACAACCTACGGGGCAGGGCGCTCTGGAAACACCATATATTTT. Residues: CASSTRTTYGAGRSGNTIYF.

The chain couples TRBV5-4 to TRBJ1-1; 7 bases are shared with TRBD1. Trimming cost V 4 bases and J 7 bases; bases outside gene matches: 13. This CDR3 region has 15 residues. The germline gives CDR1 SGHNT, CDR2 YYREEE (reference sequence). The CDR3 reads CASSKYTGEVGEAFF. CDR3 DNA sequence: TGTGCCAGCAGCAAGTATACAGGGGAGGTGGGTGAAGCTTTCTTT.

V usage is TRBV7-8 and J usage is TRBJ2-1; D is unresolved. The germline gives CDR1 SGHVS, CDR2 FQNEAQ. The germline V and J ends were trimmed by 5 bases and 0 bases, with 14 bases remaining between them. The CDR3 runs to 16 residues. The CDR3 region has the DNA TGTGCCAGCAGCCTTAGCACCCCTAGCTCCTACAATGAGCAGTTCTTC. Amino acids: CASSLSTPSSYNEQFF.

The CDR3 sequence: CASSQDRGFYEQFF. In DNA, the CDR3 is TGCGCCAGCAGCCAAGATCGGGGCTTCTATGAGCAGTTCTTC. The rearrangement joins TRBV4-3 to TRBJ2-1; D may be TRBD1 or TRBD2 (5 bases each). This CDR3 is built from 14 residues. Trimming left V 0 bases short and J 8 bases short, with 11 bases between. Per the germline V gene, CDR1 is LGHNA and CDR2 is YSLEER.

The chain carries TRBV23-1 and TRBJ2-5, with 7 bases lining up with TRBD2. TRBV23-1 is known as an ORF, though its function is uncertain. CDR3 length: 15 residues. V lost 2 bases to trimming and J lost 3 bases; unmatched junction nucleotides: 6. The DNA of the CDR3 is TGCGCCAGCAGTCAACCCAGCGGGACGGAAGAGACCCAGTACTTC. This codes for CASSQPSGTEETQYF.

V and J are TRBV29-1 and TRBJ2-1; D gene uncertain. Trimming left V 5 bases short and J 6 bases short, with 17 bases between. Germline V gene data show CDR1 as SQVTM and CDR2 as ANQGSEA. There are 14 residues in the CDR3. CDR3 in DNA: TGCAGCGTTCAGAGGACGCTGAAACTCAATGAGCAGTTCTTC. Its protein product is CSVQRTLKLNEQFF.

The chain carries TRBV5-5 and TRBJ1-2; 7 nucleotides match TRBD1. Germline CDR1 is SGHKS and CDR2 is YYEKEE (reference sequence). Trimming removed 3 bases from V and 2 bases from J; junction bases left unmatched: 7. CDR3 size: 15 residues. The CDR3 loop is CASSSLRQGNYGYTF. Here the CDR3 DNA reads TGTGCCAGCAGCTCACTACGACAGGGAAACTATGGCTACACCTTC.

The CDR3 is CASSVGLAGGPNTGELFF. The CDR3 DNA is TGTGCCAGCAGCGTAGGGCTAGCGGGAGGACCGAACACCGGGGAGCTGTTTTTT. V usage is TRBV9 and J usage is TRBJ2-2, with TRBD2 matching 11 bases. Germline V gene lookup returns CDR1 SGDLS and CDR2 YYNGEE. V lost 0 bases, J lost 0 bases, and 4 bases stayed unmatched. This CDR3 has 18 amino acids. The entire variable domain, with the rest obtained from reference TRBV9 and TRBJ2-2, is as follows: DSGVTQTPKHLITATGQRVTLRCSPRSGDLSVYWYQQSLDQGLQFLIQYYNGEERAKGNILERFSAQQFPDLHSELNLSSLELGDSALYFCASSVGLAGGPNTGELFFGEGSRLTVL.

This rearrangement joins TRBV28 to TRBJ1-3; D gene ambiguous. V lost 5 bases and J 0 bases, leaving 11 bases between the germline ends. There are 15 residues in the CDR3. Germline assignment: CDR1 MDHEN and CDR2 SYDVKM. The CDR3 region has the DNA TGTGCCAGCAGTCGTGGAACGCTCTCTGGAAACACCATATATTTT. This encodes CASSRGTLSGNTIYF.

The count of this clone is one. V usage is TRBV6-1 and J usage is TRBJ2-7; 13 nucleotides line up with TRBD2. V lost 3 bases and J lost 4; bases outside the gene matches: 3. The CDR3 loop spans 15 amino acids. CDR1 is MNHNS, CDR2 SASEGT, per germline. The CDR3 protein is CASSEGLAGNYEQYF. Written as DNA, the CDR3 is TGTGCCAGCAGTGAGGGACTAGCGGGAAATTACGAGCAGTACTTC.

The V and J genes are TRBV7-3 and TRBJ2-2, with 7 bases lining up with TRBD2. CDR1 and CDR2 from the germline V gene are SGHTA and FQGTGA. V lost 3 bases to trimming and J lost 0 bases; unmatched junction nucleotides: 10. The CDR3 is made up of 18 amino acids. CDR3 sequence reads: CASSFRPNSGPNTGELFF. The CDR3 DNA reads TGTGCCAGCAGCTTCCGTCCGAATAGCGGGCCGAACACCGGGGAGCTGTTTTTT.

The chain combines TRBV3-2 with TRBJ2-3. TRBV3-2 is recorded as a pseudogene. The CDR3 runs to 8 residues. Here the CDR3 reads CASKEQYF. Written as DNA, the CDR3 is TGTGCCAGCAAGGAGCAGTATTTT.

This rearrangement joins TRBV5-1 to TRBJ1-2; no clear D. The CDR3 extends over 12 amino acids. Germline V lookup: CDR1 SGHRS, CDR2 YFSETQ. V was cut by 3 bases and J by 6 bases, with 9 bases left in between. The CDR3: CASSSGNDGYTF. CDR3 sequence (DNA): TGCGCCAGCAGCTCCGGAAACGATGGCTACACCTTC.

The chain joins TRBV5-5 to TRBJ1-2; the match to TRBD1 covers 8 bases. The CDR3 covers 17 residues. Germline values: CDR1 SGHKS, CDR2 YYEKEE (reference sequence). V shed 2 bases and J 4 bases; nucleotides not matched to a gene: 13. CDR3 sequence reads: CASSFLASQGGGYGYTF. The CDR3 DNA reads TGTGCCAGCAGCTTCCTGGCTTCACAGGGGGGTGGCTATGGCTACACCTTC.

In the case of this clone: The same CDR3 is also encoded by other DNA sequences in this sample. The rearrangement links TRBV2 to TRBJ1-2; the D is unclear. Per the germline V gene, CDR1 is SNHLY and CDR2 is FYNNEI. This CDR3 region has 12 residues. V was clipped by 4 bases and J by 8 bases, with 11 bases between them. The CDR3 DNA reads as TGTGCCAGCAGTGCTAGGCAGGCGGGCTACACCTTC. Translated, it gives CASSARQAGYTF.